This TCR beta chain is drawn from a study of T and B cells in COVID-19 patients. Across the whole study: Blood was sampled from COVID-19 patients who were either actively infected or recovered. Study observations and caveats: In COVID-19 patients, T cell receptor beta variable and joining gene use was reportedly strongly skewed.

Multiplex PCR with BIOMED2 TRB-A/B primer pools amplified TRB rearrangements. TCRdb itself ran the multiplex PCR reads through MiXCR, one entry per CDR3 protein. The data hold a few thousand distinct CDR3 sequences, with 20% to 25% observed a single time. This clonotype is medium-sized within its sample. Antigen: not known. TRB was amplified from about 260-540 ng of blood genomic DNA. Trimming took 1 base from V and 6 from J, leaving 9 bases between them. The V gene's germline CDR1 is LNHNV and CDR2 YYDKDF (reference sequence). The CDR3 is made up of 14 amino acids. Material: blood. The genes are TRBV15 and TRBJ2-2; D unclear. The receptor was derived from a human donor with active COVID-19. CDR3 loop: CATSRVREAGELFF. The CDR3 region has the DNA TGTGCCACCAGCAGAGTCCGTGAGGCCGGGGAGCTGTTTTTT.